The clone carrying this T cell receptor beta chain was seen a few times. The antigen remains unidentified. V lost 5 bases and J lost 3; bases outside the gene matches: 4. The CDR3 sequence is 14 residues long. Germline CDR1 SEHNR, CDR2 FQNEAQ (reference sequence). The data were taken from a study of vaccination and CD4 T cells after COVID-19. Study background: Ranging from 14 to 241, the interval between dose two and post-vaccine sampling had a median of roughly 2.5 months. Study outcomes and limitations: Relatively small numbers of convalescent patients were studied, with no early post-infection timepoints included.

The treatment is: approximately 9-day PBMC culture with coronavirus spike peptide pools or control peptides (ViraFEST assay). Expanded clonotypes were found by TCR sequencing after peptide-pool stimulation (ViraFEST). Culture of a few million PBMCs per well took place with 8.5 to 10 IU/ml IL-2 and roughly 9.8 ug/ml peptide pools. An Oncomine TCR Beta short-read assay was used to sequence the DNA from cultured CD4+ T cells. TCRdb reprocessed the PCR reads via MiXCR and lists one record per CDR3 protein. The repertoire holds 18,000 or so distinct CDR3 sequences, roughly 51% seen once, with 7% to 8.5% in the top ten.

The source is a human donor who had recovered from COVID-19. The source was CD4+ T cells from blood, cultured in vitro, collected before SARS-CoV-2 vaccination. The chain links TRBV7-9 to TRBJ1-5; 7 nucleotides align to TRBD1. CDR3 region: CASSRDSNNQPQHF. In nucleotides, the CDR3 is TGTGCCAGCAGCCGGGACAGCAACAATCAGCCCCAGCATTTT.